These 23 T cell receptor beta chains originate from one sample sequenced in a study of regulatory T cells. Study-wide points: In CD3G deficiency, regulatory T cells had lower Shannon diversity than autologous conventional CD4+ and control regulatory cells.

Antigens of these TCRs are unknown. Amplification used 52 TRBV primers and 13 TRBJ primers. Profiled with immunoSEQ multiplex PCR; TCRdb holds only in-frame clones, not every one. The sample contains over 2,000 clones, approximately 89% of which appear only once. The sequencing input was CD4+ Tregs sorted from blood. The receptors come from a child younger than 18 with CD3G deficiency.

The gene calls are TRBV28 and TRBJ2-7; 8 bases map to TRBD2. J lost 6 bases, V lost 5 bases, and 9 bases had no gene match. The germline gives CDR1 MDHEN, CDR2 SYDVKM. The CDR3 covers 14 residues. The chain's CDR3 is CASSVGTSSFEQYF. As DNA, the CDR3 is TGTGCCAGCAGTGTTGGGACTAGTTCTTTCGAGCAGTACTTC. The entire variable domain, with the rest obtained from reference TRBV28 and TRBJ2-7, is as follows: DVKVTQSSRYLVKRTGEKVFLECVQDMDHENMFWYRQDPGLGLRLIYFSYDVKMKEKGDIPEGYSVSREKKERFSLILESASTNQTSMYLCASSVGTSSFEQYFGPGTRLTVT.

The chain is built from TRBV28 and TRBJ1-1, with a weak D call TRBD1 (5 bases). The CDR3 contains 15 residues. CDR1 MDHEN and CDR2 SYDVKM come from the germline V gene. V was cut by 6 bases and J by 5 bases, with 19 bases left in between. CDR3 nucleotides: TGTGCCAGCAGCCGAGCCACAAAGACAGTGACTGAAGCTTTCTTT. Translated, it gives CASSRATKTVTEAFF.

The chain joins TRBV6-6 to TRBJ2-6; no reliable D call. Trimming left V 2 bases short and J 1 base short, with 6 bases between. This CDR3 contains 15 residues. Germline-derived CDR1 and CDR2 are MNHNY and SVGAGI (reference sequence). This CDR3 is CASSYGQSGANVLTF. For the CDR3, the DNA is TGTGCCAGCAGTTACGGGCAGTCTGGGGCCAACGTCCTGACTTTC.

The chain is built from TRBV2 and TRBJ1-4, with D maybe TRBD1 (5 bases). The germline V and J ends were trimmed by 5 bases and 8 bases, with 18 bases remaining between them. This CDR3 is 15 amino acids long. In germline, CDR1 is SNHLY, CDR2 FYNNEI. The chain's CDR3 is CASSNGGPVGEKLFF. The DNA for the CDR3 is TGTGCCAGCAGTAACGGGGGACCCGTTGGGGAAAAACTGTTTTTT.

The chain is built from TRBV28 and TRBJ2-3; TRBD1 might be the D (5 bases). V was pared by 2 bases and J by 0 bases, with 6 bases between. The CDR3 consists of 14 residues. Germline CDR1 and CDR2: MDHEN and SYDVKM. The CDR3 DNA follows: TGTGCCAGCAGTTTACCAGGGAGCACAGATACGCAGTATTTT. Protein sequence: CASSLPGSTDTQYF.

A single count supports this clone. This chain connects TRBV25-1 to TRBJ2-5; D not resolved. Germline V CDR1 and CDR2: MGHDK, SYGVNS. There are 15 residues in the CDR3. Trimming took off 10 bases at V and 2 bases at J, with 20 bases between the two ends. DNA for the CDR3: TGTGCCACCCCCCGACCCGGCGGTATTCAAGAGACCCAGTACTTC. Translation: CATPRPGGIQETQYF.

V gene TRBV19 combines with J gene TRBJ2-2; D unresolved. The CDR3 loop spans 14 amino acids. V was cut by 6 bases and J by 0 bases, with 8 bases left in between. CDR1 is LNHDA and CDR2 is SQIVND in the germline V gene (reference sequence). The CDR3 DNA sequence: TGTGCCAGTAGGGGCCGACCGAACACCGGGGAGCTGTTTTTT. Residues: CASRGRPNTGELFF.

The chain combines TRBV12-5 with TRBJ2-7, with TRBD1 matching 10 bases. The V gene's germline CDR1 is LGHNT and CDR2 FRNRAP. The length of the CDR3 is 17 residues. V dropped 7 bases and J dropped 1; count of bases not matched to a gene: 13. CDR3 DNA sequence: TGTGCTAGTGCCCTGCAAACCGGGACAGGGGTTTCCTACGAGCAGTACTTC. Its protein is CASALQTGTGVSYEQYF.

V is TRBV5-1 and J is TRBJ2-5, with D possibly matching TRBD2 (6 bases). This CDR3 has 15 residues. Germline values: CDR1 SGHRS, CDR2 YFSETQ. V lost 0 bases to trimming and J lost 4 bases, with 13 bases between them. The CDR3 loop reads CASSLGSGLSETQYF. CDR3 sequence (DNA): TGCGCCAGCAGCTTGGGCTCGGGACTCTCAGAGACCCAGTACTTC.

The chain is built from TRBV19 and TRBJ2-2, with D perhaps TRBD1 (6 bases). V dropped 6 bases and J dropped 0 bases, with 14 bases sitting between them. CDR3 length: 16 amino acids. Germline lookup yields CDR1 LNHDA and CDR2 SQIVND (reference sequence). CDR3 protein: CASSRRTVANTGELFF. The CDR3 region has the DNA TGTGCCAGTAGCCGCCGGACAGTAGCGAACACCGGGGAGCTGTTTTTT.

This chain uses TRBV28 with TRBJ2-7; D is undetermined. Trimming pared 4 bases from V and 3 bases from J, leaving 13 bases between. Germline V gene data show CDR1 as MDHEN and CDR2 as SYDVKM. This CDR3 is built from 14 residues. The CDR3, as DNA: TGTGCCAGCAGTTCTCACAACAGACTCTACGAGCAGTACTTC. It translates to CASSSHNRLYEQYF. The full variable domain, rest sourced from reference TRBV28 and TRBJ2-7, is DVKVTQSSRYLVKRTGEKVFLECVQDMDHENMFWYRQDPGLGLRLIYFSYDVKMKEKGDIPEGYSVSREKKERFSLILESASTNQTSMYLCASSSHNRLYEQYFGPGTRLTVT.

The V gene is TRBV7-8, the J gene TRBJ2-3; no clear D. V was clipped by 2 bases and J by 4 bases, with 10 bases between them. The CDR3 loop spans 14 amino acids. Germline lookup yields CDR1 SGHVS and CDR2 FQNEAQ. DNA of the CDR3: TGTGCCAGCAGCTTATTCAGACCGGCAGATACGCAGTATTTT. This encodes CASSLFRPADTQYF.

This clone was observed a handful of times. The V gene is TRBV6-1, the J gene TRBJ1-2; no firm D call. This CDR3 has 12 residues. Per the germline V gene, CDR1 is MNHNS and CDR2 is SASEGT. The germline V and J ends were trimmed by 6 bases and 0 bases, with 5 bases remaining between them. DNA for the CDR3: TGTGCCAGCAGGAGGACTAACTATGGCTACACCTTC. Its translation: CASRRTNYGYTF.

This clone was counted only a few times. V is TRBV6-1 and J is TRBJ1-2; 7 bases are a match to TRBD1. The CDR3 consists of 15 residues. Losses at the gene ends were 1 base for V and 4 bases for J; bases not matched to a gene: 6. Germline V gives CDR1 MNHNS, CDR2 SASEGT. The CDR3 loop reads CASSEGNRGTYGYTF. The CDR3, as DNA: TGTGCCAGCAGTGAAGGGAACAGGGGAACCTATGGCTACACCTTC.

The chain is built from TRBV7-8 and TRBJ2-3; the D is unclear. The CDR3 is 14 amino acids. The V end was cut by 5 bases, the J end by 8 bases, with 17 bases between. The germline CDR1 and CDR2 sequences are SGHVS and FQNEAQ. The CDR3 sequence is CASSPVSGESTQYF. CDR3 sequence (DNA): TGTGCCAGCAGCCCGGTCTCCGGAGAGAGTACGCAGTATTTT. Full variable domain (missing parts from reference TRBV7-8 and TRBJ2-3): GAGVSQSPRYKVAKRGQDVALRCDPISGHVSLFWYQQALGQGPEFLTYFQNEAQLDKSGLPSDRFFAERPEGSVSTLKIQRTQQEDSAVYLCASSPVSGESTQYFGPGTRLTVL.

The chain couples TRBV19 to TRBJ2-6, with D hard to call. The germline V gene encodes CDR1 LNHDA and CDR2 SQIVND (reference sequence). There are 13 residues in the CDR3. V was pared by 8 bases and J by 0 bases, with 5 bases between. DNA of the CDR3: TGTGCCAGTTCAGTCTCTGGGGCCAACGTCCTGACTTTC. This translates into CASSVSGANVLTF.

The rearrangement uses TRBV11-2 and TRBJ2-1, with 10 nucleotides matching TRBD2. V lost 1 base to trimming and J lost 9 bases; unmatched junction nucleotides: 6. The germline gives CDR1 SGHAT, CDR2 FQNNGV. This CDR3 is 15 amino acids long. The CDR3: CASSLVSLAGVEQFF. For the CDR3, the DNA is TGTGCCAGCAGCTTAGTATCCCTAGCGGGAGTTGAGCAGTTCTTC.

The rearrangement joins TRBV6-1 to TRBJ1-2, with TRBD1 as a possible D gene (5 bases). This CDR3 contains 14 residues. The germline CDR1 and CDR2 sequences are MNHNS and SASEGT. V dropped 2 bases and J dropped 4 bases, with 11 bases sitting between them. The CDR3 coding sequence is TGTGCCAGCAGTGAACTAAGACAGACCTATGGCTACACCTTC. Translating it yields CASSELRQTYGYTF.

The rearrangement uses TRBV11-2 and TRBJ1-1; 11 bases agree with TRBD1. With V trimmed by 4 bases and J by 5 bases, 0 bases remained unmatched. CDR3 length: 13 residues. Looked up from germline, CDR1 is SGHAT and CDR2 is FQNNGV. Here the CDR3 reads CASSWDRGTEAFF. CDR3 coding DNA: TGTGCCAGCAGCTGGGACAGGGGGACTGAAGCTTTCTTT.

On this clone itself: One junction end does not reproduce the germline sequence, and a read error may be involved. The chain has TRBV19 and TRBJ2-7; D gene uncertain. Germline CDR1 LNHDA, CDR2 SQIVND (reference sequence). The CDR3 loop spans 9 amino acids. CDR3 sequence (DNA): TGCAAAGGTCTCTACGAGCAGTACTTC. This sequence encodes CKGLYEQYF.

V gene TRBV28 combines with J gene TRBJ2-7; 7 positions agree with TRBD2. CDR1 and CDR2 (germline): MDHEN, SYDVKM. After removal of 6 bases from V and 3 bases from J, the junction contained 5 bases not matched to a gene. This CDR3 is 13 amino acids long. CDR3 loop: CASSTGTNYEQYF. The DNA of the CDR3 is TGTGCCAGCAGCACCGGGACTAACTACGAGCAGTACTTC.

The V call is TRBV7-9, the J call TRBJ2-5, with 8 bases identical to TRBD1. The CDR3 sequence is 16 residues long. V shed 1 base and J 2 bases; nucleotides not matched to a gene: 6. Germline V gene sequence: CDR1 SEHNR, CDR2 FQNEAQ (reference sequence). The CDR3 coding sequence is TGTGCCAGCAGCTTAGGCACCAGGGGGCAGCAAGAGACCCAGTACTTC. It is translated as CASSLGTRGQQETQYF.

This chain links TRBV6-1 with TRBJ2-6; D remains unclear. Germline V CDR1 and CDR2: MNHNS, SASEGT. Deletions cut 4 bases from V and 0 bases from J, with 7 bases between. This CDR3 region has 15 residues. The CDR3 nucleotides read TGTGCCAGCAGTGTAAGGAGCTCTGGGGCCAACGTCCTGACTTTC. The encoded protein is CASSVRSSGANVLTF.